This T cell receptor beta chain is from a study of PD-L1 blockade in urothelial cancer (dated 2017 in TCRdb). For the wider study: Therapy was started at some point between 2013 and 2015 for all patients, and atezolizumab 1,200 mg was administered intravenously every 3 weeks. Blood samples gave a median of about 130,000 T cells and under 85,000 unique TCRs, with a median clonality of roughly 0.081. Progression-free survival longer than 6 months counted as durable clinical benefit, and TCR features were additionally tested against both progression-free and overall survival. Patients had an ECOG performance status of 0 or 1 and had received between 0 and 3 prior chemotherapy regimens. The study was an exploratory multi-omic analysis of somatic, immune and clinical correlates of response to PD-L1 blockade with atezolizumab in urothelial cancer. Blood samples were analyzed 3 weeks after the start of treatment (second dose) and 6 weeks after the start of treatment. In the same patients who had TCR sequencing, pretreatment tumors also underwent whole exome sequencing and RNA sequencing. Under 30 patients had pretreatment blood TCR-seq, about 24 had at least one posttreatment blood collection, and about 24 had tumor TCR-seq. Durable clinical benefit was achieved by nine patients but not by the remaining 20. About 90% of the 29 patients were identified as males with urothelial cancer of bladder origin, and a prior smoking history was reported by 18 of 29 patients. Pretreatment tumor samples, along with matched peripheral blood collected serially before and after atezolizumab treatment, underwent TCR sequencing.

Study-level results and caveats: Patients with durable benefit showed greater expansion of tumor-associated TCR clones in peripheral blood 3 weeks after starting treatment (n of about 22, p = 0.022). Because of the small sample size (n = 29) and the many exploratory analyses performed, the results are intended to be regarded as hypothesis-generating. Improved progression-free and overall survival was associated with having pretreatment peripheral blood TCR clonality below the median.

Relative to germline, V is missing 2 bases and J is missing 11 bases, with 8 bases of the junction outside any gene match. Reading the germline V gene (reference sequence) gives CDR1 GTSNPN and CDR2 SVGIG. CDR3 length: 12 amino acids, cysteine to phenylalanine. The read is trimmed to its CDR3 DNA, 36 bases read in frame from base 1. Comments on this clone: Its specific antigen is unknown. Qualities for individual bases were not recorded, and no much larger clone is one base off.

Explained via the paper, the time point label denotes: pretreatment peripheral blood. A cohort of 25 to 35 patients with locally advanced or metastatic urothelial carcinoma, treated at Memorial Sloan Kettering on a trial protocol, was included. Peripheral blood mononuclear cells were collected pretreatment and during treatment, with between 1 and 8 total time points per patient. The Qiagen DNeasy Blood extraction kit was used to purify genomic DNA from total PBMCs and tumor samples. PBMCs were collected pretreatment and during treatment, and were isolated and stored as previously described. Each PCR received spiked-in synthetic TCR analog templates so that absolute template abundance could be estimated from read counts. Using the immunoSEQ assay, TCRbeta CDR3 regions were amplified from genomic DNA with bias-controlled V and J gene primers. Sequencing of rearranged TCRbeta segments was done at approximately 20X coverage. Processing in the source paper ran as follows. Sequencing errors were corrected by clustering, and CDR3s were annotated against IMGT so that V, D and J genes could be assigned. Downstream analyses used only productive TCRbeta rearrangements, leaving out any out-of-frame or stop-codon sequences. Clonality was computed as one minus Shannon entropy normalized by the log of the number of unique productive sequences. Fisher's exact test with Benjamini-Hochberg correction, using a cutoff of adjusted p below 0.01, was how clones that differed between time points or between blood and tumor were identified. Sourced from immuneACCESS, this table was stored by TCRdb with only in-frame sequences that have V and J called. A share of the clones is absent; for the studies checked, an unresolved V gene accounts for under half, and the remainder has no known explanation. V and J calls and clone size are those listed in that table; D and trimming were worked out from the DNA. For this sample there are 60,000 to 75,000 clones; 86% appear just once. Of the sample, more than 13% is held by the ten largest clones.

This chain is built from TRBV30 and TRBJ2-7; 8 of the junction bases match TRBD1. This sample comprised PBMCs, obtained around atezolizumab (anti-PD-L1) treatment. The clonotype comes from a man aged 60 to 75 with urothelial cancer. The CDR3 is CAWSYARGLKYF. The DNA sequence reads TGTGCCTGGAGTTATGCCAGGGGGCTTAAGTACTTC.